The T cell receptor (beta chain) under discussion was sequenced for a study of CD8+ T cells in alopecia areata. Study context: Patients in the treated group were given tofacitinib by mouth, 5 to 10 mg twice a day. Study-wide findings and caveats: Higher clonality was seen in lesional scalp than in normal scalp, especially in alopecia totalis/universalis.

Germline V gene sequence: CDR1 SEHNR, CDR2 FQNEAQ (reference sequence). This CDR3 is 12 amino acids long. V shed 7 bases and J shed 1 base, with 7 bases lying between them. Samples from alopecia areata patients were lesional scalp punch biopsies and peripheral blood. As concerns this clone: Its antigen is unknown.

RNA, once extracted, was reverse transcribed into cDNA for use as the sequencing template. Sequenced by immunoSEQ multiplex PCR; TCRdb stores in-frame clones only, minus some. The table lists hundreds of thousands of clones, roughly two thirds of them singletons. The receptor comes from a human donor with alopecia areata. V gene TRBV7-9 combines with J gene TRBJ2-5; D is undetermined. Sequenced material: CD4+ T cells sorted from blood, taken at week 0. The CDR3 DNA reads TGTGCCAGCAAGGGCAGCCAAGAGACCCAGTACTTC. It translates to CASKGSQETQYF.